The following is a T cell receptor beta chain sequence with its context. The antigen remains undetermined. 60 Vbeta and 13 Jbeta primers were used in PCR. Clones were read by immunoSEQ multiplex PCR, and TCRdb kept only the in-frame ones, dropping some. The table includes approximately 100,000 clones, 70% to 80% detected once. The data are from a study of cytomegalovirus exposure and HLA in healthy donors. Study-level findings and limits: In vitro experiments confirmed that three CMV-associated chains were specific for CMV antigens.

Germline lookup yields CDR1 SNHLY and CDR2 FYNNEI. V was clipped by 4 bases and J by 9 bases, with 13 bases between them. The CDR3 extends over 12 amino acids. The genes are TRBV2 and TRBJ2-7, with D perhaps matching TRBD2 (5 bases). The receptor comes from a female donor in good health and CMV-seronegative. Material for sequencing was PBMCs. The CDR3 loop reads CASSAGLGRQYF. CDR3 coding DNA: TGTGCCAGCAGTGCAGGACTTGGTCGGCAGTACTTC.